These 19 T cell receptor beta chains came from one sample sequenced in a study of CD8 T cells in ankylosing spondylitis. MiXCR, applied by TCRdb to the 5' RACE reads, yields one record per CDR3 protein. The sample lists fewer than 130,000 distinct CDR3 sequences, 24% occurring once. Sequencing was carried out using synovial fluid, either unsorted or a sorted T cell fraction (not recorded which). These receptors were obtained from a male donor with ankylosing spondylitis.

This clonotype has only a few counts. CDR3 DNA: TGTGCCTGGGGTGATAGGGGGGTGAACATTCAGTACTTC. As protein: CAWGDRGVNIQYF. The chain links TRBV30 to TRBJ2-4; D is possibly TRBD1 or TRBD2 (6 bases each). Trimming removed 5 bases at V and 7 bases at J, with 15 bases between. The CDR3 runs 13 residues. CDR1 is GTSNPN and CDR2 is SVGIG in the germline V gene (reference sequence).

This chain links TRBV29-1 with TRBJ2-1; maybe TRBD2 (6 bases). The CDR3 spans 16 residues. In germline, CDR1 is SQVTM, CDR2 ANQGSEA. The V end lost 2 bases, the J end lost 2 bases, and 16 bases lay between the germline ends. This CDR3 reads CSVEPGGGEAYNEQFF. DNA for the CDR3: TGCAGCGTTGAACCAGGTGGAGGGGAGGCCTACAATGAGCAGTTCTTC.

This clonotype has a count of ten or more. The chain combines TRBV5-1 with TRBJ2-2; D is uncertain. CDR3 length equals 13 residues. From germline, CDR1 is SGHRS and CDR2 YFSETQ. V lost 0 bases and J lost 2, with 2 bases in between. CDR3 nucleotides: TGCGCCAGCAGCTTGGGAAACACCGGGGAGCTGTTTTTT. Translation: CASSLGNTGELFF.

This clonotype showed up many times. The chain uses TRBV9 and TRBJ2-3; D gene ambiguous. V gave up 0 bases and J gave up 6 bases, with 5 bases separating them. CDR1 SGDLS and CDR2 YYNGEE come from the germline V gene. CDR3 size: 12 residues. CDR3 coding DNA: TGTGCCAGCAGCGTAGAAAGGGATACGCAGTATTTT. Translation gives CASSVERDTQYF.

This clonotype turned up a few times. The CDR3 protein is CASSLGAESRQYF. The CDR3, as DNA: TGTGCCAGCAGCTTAGGGGCGGAGTCGAGGCAGTACTTC. The chain uses TRBV7-9 and TRBJ2-7, with unresolved D. The germline V gene has CDR1 SEHNR and CDR2 FQNEAQ (reference sequence). This CDR3 has 13 amino acids. The V and J ends lost 1 base and 9 bases respectively, with 13 bases between them.

By share of the sample, this clonotype is medium-sized. This chain uses TRBV5-1 with TRBJ1-2; 7 positions match TRBD1. The V gene's germline CDR1 is SGHRS and CDR2 YFSETQ. This CDR3 has 14 residues. J gave up 3 bases and V 3 bases, and 5 bases lay outside the gene matches. The CDR3 DNA follows: TGCGCCAGCAGCTCTCTCGGGACAGACTATGGCTACACCTTC. Encoded protein: CASSSLGTDYGYTF.

This clonotype was recorded a few times. The chain couples TRBV20-1 to TRBJ1-2; TRBD1 matches 7 bases. CDR3 length: 15 residues. The V segment lost 0 bases and the J segment 6 bases; nucleotides outside the gene matches: 10. CDR1 DFQATT and CDR2 SNEGSKA come from the germline V gene (reference sequence). The chain's CDR3 is CSARDPLGTEHGYTF. In nucleotides, the CDR3 is TGCAGTGCTAGAGATCCCCTTGGGACAGAGCATGGCTACACCTTC.

The rearrangement links TRBV27 to TRBJ1-2; no definite D call. Germline lookup yields CDR1 MNHEY and CDR2 SMNVEV (reference sequence). The V end lost 2 bases, the J end lost 2 bases, and 6 bases lay between the germline ends. The CDR3 covers 13 residues. As DNA, the CDR3 is TGTGCCAGCAGTTTAAAGAGAAACTATGGCTACACCTTC. This gives the protein CASSLKRNYGYTF.

This clonotype was seen only a few times. The chain is built from TRBV11-3 and TRBJ2-3; D unresolved. This CDR3 is 12 amino acids long. The germline V and J ends were trimmed by 1 base and 7 bases, with 6 bases remaining between them. Germline V gene data show CDR1 as SGHNT and CDR2 as YENEEA. The CDR3 nucleotides read TGTGCCAGCAGCTTAGGAAAACATACGCAGTATTTT. Amino acids: CASSLGKHTQYF.

This chain joins TRBV11-3 and TRBJ2-1; D ambiguous. Trimming cost V 1 base and J 5 bases, with 9 bases left between them. Germline V gives CDR1 SGHNT, CDR2 YENEEA. CDR3 length: 14 residues. CDR3 coding DNA: TGTGCCAGCAGCTTAGGTTTCGCCAACAATGAGCAGTTCTTC. It encodes CASSLGFANNEQFF.

This clonotype was seen just once. V is TRBV28 and J is TRBJ2-4; TRBD2 aligns across 8 bases. Germline assignment: CDR1 MDHEN and CDR2 SYDVKM. V lost 3 bases and J lost 6; bases outside the gene matches: 1. CDR3 length: 13 residues. In DNA form, the CDR3 reads TGTGCCAGCAGTTTTGCGGGGGGAAACATTCAGTACTTC. It yields the protein CASSFAGGNIQYF. The whole variable domain, filled in from reference TRBV28 and TRBJ2-4, reads DVKVTQSSRYLVKRTGEKVFLECVQDMDHENMFWYRQDPGLGLRLIYFSYDVKMKEKGDIPEGYSVSREKKERFSLILESASTNQTSMYLCASSFAGGNIQYFGAGTRLSVL.

This chain links TRBV27 with TRBJ1-1, with TRBD1 matching 9 bases. From germline, CDR1 is MNHEY and CDR2 SMNVEV (reference sequence). This CDR3 is built from 15 residues. Trimming cost V 8 bases and J 5 bases; bases outside gene matches: 12. Written as DNA, the CDR3 is TGTGCCAGCTACACTGGGACAGGGTGGGGAACTGAAGCTTTCTTT. This encodes CASYTGTGWGTEAFF.

The chain carries TRBV6-1 and TRBJ2-4; D may be TRBD1 (6 bases). Germline loops: CDR1 MNHNS, CDR2 SASEGT. With 6 bases removed from V and 6 bases from J, the gap between germline ends came to 12 bases. The CDR3 contains 13 residues. The DNA for the CDR3 is TGTGCCAGCAGCGAGGGGGTCAGAAACATTCAGTACTTC. This gives the protein CASSEGVRNIQYF.

The chain links TRBV20-1 to TRBJ2-7; maybe TRBD2 (5 bases). CDR1 and CDR2 (germline): DFQATT, SNEGSKA (reference sequence). V lost 0 bases, J lost 7 bases, and 28 bases lay in between. The length of the CDR3 is 18 residues. The CDR3 loop reads CSARDFPTYSSTCREQYF. CDR3 nucleotides: TGCAGTGCTAGAGATTTCCCCACCTACTCTAGCACATGCAGGGAGCAGTACTTC.

This clonotype was recorded a few times. The rearrangement joins TRBV6-1 to TRBJ1-1, with D unresolved. The V end lost 4 bases, the J end lost 3 bases, and 15 bases lay between the germline ends. CDR1 MNHNS and CDR2 SASEGT come from the germline V gene. The CDR3 length is 15 residues. CDR3 amino acids: CASSGFKGRHTEAFF. CDR3 in DNA: TGTGCCAGCAGTGGGTTTAAGGGTAGGCACACTGAAGCTTTCTTT.

This clonotype was observed at least ten times. The chain links TRBV6-6 to TRBJ2-5; D unclear. CDR3 length equals 13 residues. Trimming stripped 8 bases from V and 4 bases from J, with 14 bases between. The germline V gene has CDR1 MNHNY and CDR2 SVGAGI (reference sequence). This chain's CDR3 is CASRVGGAETQYF. CDR3 sequence (DNA): TGTGCCAGCCGGGTGGGCGGTGCAGAGACCCAGTACTTC.

This clonotype was picked up a small number of times. This sequence joins TRBV4-1 and TRBJ1-2, with D hard to call. Looked up from germline, CDR1 is MGHRA and CDR2 is YSYEKL. The CDR3 spans 15 residues. Between the trimmed V and J ends, which lost 4 bases and 3 bases, there was a span of 15 bases. CDR3 amino acids: CASSREEGADYGYTF. In nucleotides, the CDR3 is TGCGCCAGCAGCCGAGAGGAGGGCGCGGACTATGGCTACACCTTC.

This rearrangement joins TRBV5-1 to TRBJ2-1, with 11 bases fitting TRBD2. V lost 4 bases, J lost 5 bases, and 11 bases stayed unmatched. This CDR3 spans 17 amino acids. Per germline, CDR1 SGHRS and CDR2 YFSETQ. CDR3 amino acids: CASSLDTGLAGNNEQFF. The CDR3 DNA is TGCGCCAGCAGCCTTGACACTGGACTAGCGGGCAACAATGAGCAGTTCTTC.

This clonotype was picked up a small number of times. This chain connects TRBV12-3 or TRBV12-4 to TRBJ2-5; D remains ambiguous. Trimming left V 4 bases short and J 2 bases short, with 8 bases between. The CDR3 is 13 residues long. The DNA of the CDR3 is TGTGCCAGCAGTTACCACCTACAAGAGACCCAGTACTTC. Its translation is CASSYHLQETQYF.